The source of this T cell receptor (beta chain) is a study of graft-versus-host responses after intestinal transplantation. As for this clone: Antigen: not known.

TCRdb's copy holds only in-frame clones and misses some; the assay was immunoSEQ multiplex PCR. Of 75,000 to 95,000 clones in the sample, around 93% were seen once. The clonotype comes from a human donor who received an intestinal transplant. The source was unstimulated CD8+ T cells sorted from spleen or lymph node cells, collected before intestinal transplant.

The CDR3 region is CASSQEAGMNTEAFF. In DNA form, the CDR3 reads TGCGCCAGCAGCCAAGAGGCAGGTATGAACACTGAAGCTTTCTTT. V usage is TRBV4-3 and J usage is TRBJ1-1, with no clear D. V lost 0 bases, J lost 0 bases, and 8 bases lay in between. The CDR3 loop spans 15 amino acids. From germline, CDR1 is LGHNA and CDR2 YSLEER.